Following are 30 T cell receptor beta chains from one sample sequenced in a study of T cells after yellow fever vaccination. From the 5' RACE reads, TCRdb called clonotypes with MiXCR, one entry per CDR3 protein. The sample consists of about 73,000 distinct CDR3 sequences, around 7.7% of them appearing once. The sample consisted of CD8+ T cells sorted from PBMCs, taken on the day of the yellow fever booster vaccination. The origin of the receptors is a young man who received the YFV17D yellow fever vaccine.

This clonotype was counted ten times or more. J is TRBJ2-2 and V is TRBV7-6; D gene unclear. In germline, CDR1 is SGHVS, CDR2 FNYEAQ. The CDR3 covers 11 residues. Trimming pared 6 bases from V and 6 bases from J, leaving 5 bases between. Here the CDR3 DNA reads TGTGCCAGCAGTCCCGCCGGGGAGCTGTTTTTT. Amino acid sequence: CASSPAGELFF.

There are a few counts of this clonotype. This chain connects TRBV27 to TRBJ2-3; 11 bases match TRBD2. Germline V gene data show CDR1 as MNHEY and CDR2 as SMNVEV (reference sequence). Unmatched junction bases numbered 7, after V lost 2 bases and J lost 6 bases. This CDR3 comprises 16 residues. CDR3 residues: CASSLTGLAARDTQYF. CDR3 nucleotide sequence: TGTGCCAGCAGTTTAACGGGACTAGCGGCCCGGGATACGCAGTATTTT.

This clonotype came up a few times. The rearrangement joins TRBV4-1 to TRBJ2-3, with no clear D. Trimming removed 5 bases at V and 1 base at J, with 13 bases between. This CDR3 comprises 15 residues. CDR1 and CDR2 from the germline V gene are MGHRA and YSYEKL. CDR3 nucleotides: TGCGCCAGCAGCGCGGCGGCAGGCGGCACAGATACGCAGTATTTT. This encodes CASSAAAGGTDTQYF.

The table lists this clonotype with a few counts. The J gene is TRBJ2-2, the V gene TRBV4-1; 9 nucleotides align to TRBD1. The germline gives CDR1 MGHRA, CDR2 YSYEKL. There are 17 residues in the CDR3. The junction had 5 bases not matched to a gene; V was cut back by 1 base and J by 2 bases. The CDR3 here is CASSQALTGGNTGELFF. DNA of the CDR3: TGCGCCAGCAGCCAAGCGTTGACAGGGGGTAACACCGGGGAGCTGTTTTTT.

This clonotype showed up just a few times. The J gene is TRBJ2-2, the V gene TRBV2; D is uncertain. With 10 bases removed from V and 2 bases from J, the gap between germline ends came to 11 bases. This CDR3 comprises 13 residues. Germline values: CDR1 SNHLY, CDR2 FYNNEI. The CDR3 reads CATGLSNTGELFF. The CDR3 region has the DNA TGTGCCACCGGCCTTTCCAACACCGGGGAGCTGTTTTTT. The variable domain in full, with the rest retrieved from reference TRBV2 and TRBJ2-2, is EPEVTQTPSHQVTQMGQEVILRCVPISNHLYFYWYRQILGQKVEFLVSFYNNEISEKSEIFDDQFSVERPDGSNFTLKIRSTKLEDSAMYFCATGLSNTGELFFGEGSRLTVL.

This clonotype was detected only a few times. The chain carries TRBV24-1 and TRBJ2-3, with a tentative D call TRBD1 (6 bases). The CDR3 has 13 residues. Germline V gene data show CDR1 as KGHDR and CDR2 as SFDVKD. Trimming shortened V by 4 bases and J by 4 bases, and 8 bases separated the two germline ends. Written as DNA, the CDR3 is TGTGCCACCAGTGAACAGGGTCCAGATACGCAGTATTTT. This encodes CATSEQGPDTQYF.

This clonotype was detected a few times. CDR3 residues: CASTLGETQYF. CDR3 coding DNA: TGTGCCAGCACCCTGGGGGAGACCCAGTACTTC. The chain employs TRBV27 and TRBJ2-5; D ambiguous. CDR1 is MNHEY, CDR2 SMNVEV, per germline (reference sequence). V was cut by 7 bases and J by 5 bases, with 8 bases left in between. CDR3 length: 11 amino acids.

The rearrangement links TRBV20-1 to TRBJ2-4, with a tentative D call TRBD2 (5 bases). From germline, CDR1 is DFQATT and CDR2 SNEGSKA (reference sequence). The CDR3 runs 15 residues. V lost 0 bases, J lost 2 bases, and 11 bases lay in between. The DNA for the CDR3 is TGCAGTGCTAGAGATCCGGCGGGCTCCAAAAACATTCAGTACTTC. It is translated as CSARDPAGSKNIQYF.

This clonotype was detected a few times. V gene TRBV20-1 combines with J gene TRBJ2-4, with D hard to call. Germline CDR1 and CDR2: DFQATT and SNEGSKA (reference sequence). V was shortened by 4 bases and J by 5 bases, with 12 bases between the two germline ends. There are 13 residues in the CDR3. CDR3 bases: TGCAGTGCTATCAAGCCCACAGAAAACATTCAGTACTTC. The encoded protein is CSAIKPTENIQYF.

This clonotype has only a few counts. This CDR3 is CASSLAVSGGTDTQYF. The CDR3 coding sequence is TGTGCCAGCAGTTTAGCGGTTAGCGGGGGCACAGATACGCAGTATTTT. The V and J genes are TRBV27 and TRBJ2-3; 8 positions agree with TRBD2. V was clipped by 2 bases and J by 1 base; unmatched bases: 5. CDR3 size: 16 residues. Germline V lookup: CDR1 MNHEY, CDR2 SMNVEV (reference sequence).

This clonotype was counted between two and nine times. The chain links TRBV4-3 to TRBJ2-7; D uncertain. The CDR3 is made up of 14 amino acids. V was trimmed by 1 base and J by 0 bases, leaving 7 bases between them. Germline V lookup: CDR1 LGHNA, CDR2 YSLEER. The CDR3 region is CASSQGRISYEQYF. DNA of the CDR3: TGCGCCAGCAGCCAAGGGCGGATCTCCTACGAGCAGTACTTC.

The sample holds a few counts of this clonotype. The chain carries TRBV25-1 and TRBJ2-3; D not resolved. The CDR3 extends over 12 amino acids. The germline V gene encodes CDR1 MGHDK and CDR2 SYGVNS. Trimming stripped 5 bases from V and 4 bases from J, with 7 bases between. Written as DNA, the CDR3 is TGTGCCAGCAGTTTTTACGCAGATACGCAGTATTTT. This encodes CASSFYADTQYF.

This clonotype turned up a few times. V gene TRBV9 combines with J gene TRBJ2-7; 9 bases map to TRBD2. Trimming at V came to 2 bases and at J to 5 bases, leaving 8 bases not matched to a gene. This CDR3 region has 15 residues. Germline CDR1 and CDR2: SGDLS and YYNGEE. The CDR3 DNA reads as TGTGCCAGCAGCGTTTTAGCGGGAGAAAGGGACGAGCAGTACTTC. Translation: CASSVLAGERDEQYF.

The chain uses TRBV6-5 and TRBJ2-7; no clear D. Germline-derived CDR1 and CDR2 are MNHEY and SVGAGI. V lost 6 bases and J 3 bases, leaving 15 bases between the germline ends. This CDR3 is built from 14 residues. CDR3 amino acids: CASSHSDTVYEQYF. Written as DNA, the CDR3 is TGTGCCAGCAGCCACTCCGACACCGTCTACGAGCAGTACTTC.

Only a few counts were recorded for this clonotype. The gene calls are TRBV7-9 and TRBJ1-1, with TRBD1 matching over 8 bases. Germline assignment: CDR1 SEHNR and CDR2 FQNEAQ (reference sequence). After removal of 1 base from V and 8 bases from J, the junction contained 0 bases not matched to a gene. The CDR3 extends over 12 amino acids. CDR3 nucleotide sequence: TGTGCCAGCAGCTTAGGGACAGGGGAAGCTTTCTTT. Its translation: CASSLGTGEAFF.

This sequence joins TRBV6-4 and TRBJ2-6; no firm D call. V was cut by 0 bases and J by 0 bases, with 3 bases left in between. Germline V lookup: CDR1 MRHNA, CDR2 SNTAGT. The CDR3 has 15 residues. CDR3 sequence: CASSDSASGANVLTF. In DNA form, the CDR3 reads TGTGCCAGCAGTGACTCGGCCTCTGGGGCCAACGTCCTGACTTTC.

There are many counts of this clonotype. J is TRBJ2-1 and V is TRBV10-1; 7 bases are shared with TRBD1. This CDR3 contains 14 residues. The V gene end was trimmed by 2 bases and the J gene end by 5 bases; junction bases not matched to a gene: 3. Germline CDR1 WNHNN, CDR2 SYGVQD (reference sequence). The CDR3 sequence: CASSEMGTDNEQFF. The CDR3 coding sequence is TGCGCCAGCAGTGAGATGGGGACAGACAATGAGCAGTTCTTC.

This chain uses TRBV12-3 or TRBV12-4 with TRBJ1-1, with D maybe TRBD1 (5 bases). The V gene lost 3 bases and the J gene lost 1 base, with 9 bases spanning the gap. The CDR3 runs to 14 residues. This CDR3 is CASSFGGANTEAFF. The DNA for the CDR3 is TGTGCCAGCAGTTTCGGTGGGGCGAACACTGAAGCTTTCTTT.

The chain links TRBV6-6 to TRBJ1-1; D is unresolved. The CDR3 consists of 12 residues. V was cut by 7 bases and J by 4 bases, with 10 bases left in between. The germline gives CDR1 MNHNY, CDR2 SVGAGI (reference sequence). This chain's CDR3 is CASTVSGTEAFF. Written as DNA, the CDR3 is TGTGCCAGCACCGTAAGCGGCACTGAAGCTTTCTTT.

CDR3 sequence reads: CASSHEGNEQFF. The CDR3 region has the DNA TGCGCCAGCAGCCACGAAGGGAATGAGCAGTTCTTC. The chain has TRBV4-3 and TRBJ2-1; D is unclear. CDR3 length: 12 residues. With 3 bases removed from V and 7 bases from J, the gap between germline ends came to 7 bases. Germline V gene data show CDR1 as LGHNA and CDR2 as YSLEER.

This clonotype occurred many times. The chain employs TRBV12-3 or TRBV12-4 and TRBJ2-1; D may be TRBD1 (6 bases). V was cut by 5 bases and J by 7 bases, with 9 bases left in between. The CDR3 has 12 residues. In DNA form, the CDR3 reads TGTGCCAGCAGTGCCCAGGGGAATGAGCAGTTCTTC. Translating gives CASSAQGNEQFF.

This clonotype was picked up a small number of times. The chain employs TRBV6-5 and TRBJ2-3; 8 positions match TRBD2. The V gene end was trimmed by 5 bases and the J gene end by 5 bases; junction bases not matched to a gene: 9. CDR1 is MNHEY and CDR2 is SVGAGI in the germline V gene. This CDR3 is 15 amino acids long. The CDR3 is CASSTRTSILDTQYF. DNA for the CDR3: TGTGCCAGCAGTACTAGGACTAGCATCTTAGATACGCAGTATTTT.

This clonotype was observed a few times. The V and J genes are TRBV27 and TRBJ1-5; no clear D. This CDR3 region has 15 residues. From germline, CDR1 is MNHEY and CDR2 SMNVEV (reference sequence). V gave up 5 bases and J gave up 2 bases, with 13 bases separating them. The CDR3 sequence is CASSLGPGGNQPQHF. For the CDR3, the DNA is TGTGCCAGCAGTCTGGGCCCAGGAGGCAATCAGCCCCAGCATTTT.

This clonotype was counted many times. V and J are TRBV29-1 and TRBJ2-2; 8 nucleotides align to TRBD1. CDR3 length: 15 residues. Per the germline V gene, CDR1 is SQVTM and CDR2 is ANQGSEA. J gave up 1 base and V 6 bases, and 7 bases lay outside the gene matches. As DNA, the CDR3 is TGCAGCGTCCATTCCGGGACAGGGAACACCGGGGAGCTGTTTTTT. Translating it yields CSVHSGTGNTGELFF.

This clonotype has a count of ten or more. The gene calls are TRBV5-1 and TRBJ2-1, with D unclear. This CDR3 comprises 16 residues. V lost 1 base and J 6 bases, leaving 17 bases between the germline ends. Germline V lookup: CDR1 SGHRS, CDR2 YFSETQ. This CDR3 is CASSLSGKIAVNEQFF. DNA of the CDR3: TGCGCCAGCAGCTTGAGTGGGAAAATCGCGGTCAATGAGCAGTTCTTC. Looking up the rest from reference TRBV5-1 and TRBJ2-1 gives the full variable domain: KAGVTQTPRYLIKTRGQQVTLSCSPISGHRSVSWYQQTPGQGLQFLFEYFSETQRNKGNFPGRFSGRQFSNSRSEMNVSTLELGDSALYLCASSLSGKIAVNEQFFGPGTRLTVL.

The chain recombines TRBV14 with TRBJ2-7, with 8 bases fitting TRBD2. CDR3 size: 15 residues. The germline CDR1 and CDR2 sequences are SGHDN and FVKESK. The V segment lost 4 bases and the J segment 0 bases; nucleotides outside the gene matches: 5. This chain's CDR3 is CASSPLAGPSYEQYF. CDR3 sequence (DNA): TGTGCCAGCAGCCCCTTAGCGGGACCCTCCTACGAGCAGTACTTC. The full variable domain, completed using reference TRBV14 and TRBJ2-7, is EAGVTQFPSHSVIEKGQTVTLRCDPISGHDNLYWYRRVMGKEIKFLLHFVKESKQDESGMPNNRFLAERTGGTYSTLKVQPAELEDSGVYFCASSPLAGPSYEQYFGPGTRLTVT.

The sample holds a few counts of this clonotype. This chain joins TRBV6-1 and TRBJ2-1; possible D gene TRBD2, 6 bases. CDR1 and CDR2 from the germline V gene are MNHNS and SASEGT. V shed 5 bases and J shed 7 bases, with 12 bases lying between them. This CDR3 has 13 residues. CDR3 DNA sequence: TGTGCCAGCAGTAAGCTAGGGAGGAATGAGCAGTTCTTC. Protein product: CASSKLGRNEQFF.

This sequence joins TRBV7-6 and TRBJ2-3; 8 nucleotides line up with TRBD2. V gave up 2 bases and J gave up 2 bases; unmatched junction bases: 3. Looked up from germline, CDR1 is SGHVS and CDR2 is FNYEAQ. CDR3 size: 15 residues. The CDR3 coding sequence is TGTGCCAGCAGCTTATACGGGAGGGCCACAGATACGCAGTATTTT. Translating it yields CASSLYGRATDTQYF. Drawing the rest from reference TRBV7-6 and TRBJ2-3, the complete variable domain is GAGVSQSPRYKVTKRGQDVALRCDPISGHVSLYWYRQALGQGPEFLTYFNYEAQQDKSGLPNDRFSAERPEGSISTLTIQRTEQRDSAMYRCASSLYGRATDTQYFGPGTRLTVL.

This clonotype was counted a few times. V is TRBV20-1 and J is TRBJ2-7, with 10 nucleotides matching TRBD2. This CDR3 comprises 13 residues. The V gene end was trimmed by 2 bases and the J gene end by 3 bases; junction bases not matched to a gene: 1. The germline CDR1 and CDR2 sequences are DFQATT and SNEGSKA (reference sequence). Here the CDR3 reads CSARPSGSYEQYF. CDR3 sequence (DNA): TGCAGTGCTAGACCTAGCGGGAGCTACGAGCAGTACTTC.

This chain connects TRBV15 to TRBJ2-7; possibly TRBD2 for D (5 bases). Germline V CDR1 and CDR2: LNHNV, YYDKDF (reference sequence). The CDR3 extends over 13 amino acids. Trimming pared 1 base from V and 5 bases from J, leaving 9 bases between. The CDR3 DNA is TGTGCCACCAGCAGAGGGAGGCGGGACGAGCAGTACTTC. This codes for CATSRGRRDEQYF.